Below, 21 T cell receptor beta chains from the same sample are listed, as sequenced in a study of blood T cells in healthy people across ages. Together with a sample-barcoded 5' primer, a J-beta primer mix was included in a second PCR lasting about 7 to 11 cycles. MiXCR, applied by TCRdb to the 5' RACE reads, yields one record per CDR3 protein. Among 700,000 to 950,000 distinct CDR3 sequences listed, roughly 60% were seen once. Source material: blood. The receptors were sampled from a young man in good health.

The chain recombines TRBV2 with TRBJ2-1, with TRBD2 identical over 9 bases. The CDR3 is 14 amino acids. V trimming: 9 bases; J trimming: 8 bases; junction bases outside the gene matches: 11. Germline CDR1 and CDR2: SNHLY and FYNNEI. The CDR3 spells CAREGLAPTDEQFF. The CDR3, as DNA: TGTGCCAGAGAGGGACTAGCTCCAACGGATGAGCAGTTCTTC.

This chain connects TRBV30 to TRBJ2-1; D not certain. V lost 7 bases, J lost 10 bases, and 14 bases lay in between. This CDR3 is built from 11 residues. Per germline, CDR1 GTSNPN and CDR2 SVGIG (reference sequence). The CDR3 spells CASSPGPEQFF. The CDR3 DNA sequence: TGTGCCTCCAGCCCTGGACCAGAGCAGTTCTTC.

The rearrangement links TRBV29-1 to TRBJ2-1, with 7 bases that match TRBD1. V was clipped by 1 base and J by 6 bases; unmatched bases: 6. Germline lookup yields CDR1 SQVTM and CDR2 ANQGSEA. The CDR3 sequence is 14 residues long. In nucleotides, the CDR3 is TGCAGCGTTGAAGGACAGGGTTGGGGCAATGAGCAGTTCTTC. It is translated as CSVEGQGWGNEQFF.

The rearrangement joins TRBV10-3 to TRBJ2-3; D is perhaps TRBD1 (5 bases). Trimming left V 10 bases short and J 0 bases short, with 14 bases between. The CDR3 covers 14 residues. Germline CDR1 and CDR2: ENHRY and SYGVKD. The CDR3 here is CATRDAPSTDTQYF. The CDR3 DNA sequence: TGTGCCACCAGGGATGCTCCTAGCACAGATACGCAGTATTTT.

The chain has TRBV11-1 and TRBJ1-1; D is uncertain. V lost 5 bases, J lost 1 base, and 14 bases lay in between. The length of the CDR3 is 15 residues. Germline V gene data show CDR1 as SGHAT and CDR2 as FQDESV (reference sequence). CDR3 nucleotides: TGTGCCAGCAGCCTAGATAGGCCGGGGAACACTGAAGCTTTCTTT. It yields the protein CASSLDRPGNTEAFF.

This sequence joins TRBV7-8 and TRBJ2-1; TRBD1 matches 11 bases. This CDR3 is built from 15 residues. CDR1 and CDR2 (germline): SGHVS, FQNEAQ. After removal of 6 bases from V and 6 bases from J, the junction contained 7 bases not matched to a gene. The CDR3 here is CASSITGTGGNEQFF. DNA of the CDR3: TGTGCCAGCAGTATAACGGGGACAGGGGGCAATGAGCAGTTCTTC.

The chain joins TRBV5-1 to TRBJ2-5; TRBD2 matches at 14 bases. The junction had 3 bases not matched to a gene; V was cut back by 2 bases and J by 3 bases. Germline V CDR1 and CDR2: SGHRS, YFSETQ. The CDR3 runs 16 residues. CDR3 region: CASSFGLAGGKETQYF. In nucleotides, the CDR3 is TGCGCCAGCAGCTTCGGACTAGCGGGGGGCAAAGAGACCCAGTACTTC.

This clonotype was found a few times. This chain joins TRBV20-1 and TRBJ2-5, with 12 bases aligning to TRBD2. The last part of the DNA fits TRBJ2-7 better; the J call may be wrong. The CDR3 loop spans 15 amino acids. Germline lookup yields CDR1 DFQATT and CDR2 SNEGSKA (reference sequence). CDR3 residues: CSARELAGGQYEQYF. In DNA, the CDR3 is TGCAGTGCTAGAGAGCTAGCGGGGGGGCAGTACGAGCAGTACTTC.

This sequence joins TRBV5-1 and TRBJ2-2, with D tentatively TRBD1 or TRBD2 (5 bases each). The CDR3 extends over 14 amino acids. Germline assignment: CDR1 SGHRS and CDR2 YFSETQ. The V end lost 6 bases, the J end lost 6 bases, and 15 bases lay between the germline ends. The CDR3 nucleotides read TGCGCCAGCAACCGAGAAGTGGGGGCCGGGGAGCTGTTTTTT. Translated, it gives CASNREVGAGELFF. Full variable domain (remainder filled in from reference TRBV5-1 and TRBJ2-2): KAGVTQTPRYLIKTRGQQVTLSCSPISGHRSVSWYQQTPGQGLQFLFEYFSETQRNKGNFPGRFSGRQFSNSRSEMNVSTLELGDSALYLCASNREVGAGELFFGEGSRLTVL.

The CDR3 spells CSASGGTSGRSLNEQFF. For the CDR3, the DNA is TGCAGTGCTAGTGGGGGGACTAGCGGGAGGAGTTTAAATGAGCAGTTCTTC. The chain recombines TRBV20-1 with TRBJ2-1; 15 bases map to TRBD2. CDR1 is DFQATT and CDR2 is SNEGSKA in the germline V gene (reference sequence). V shed 3 bases, J shed 7 bases, and the junction held 10 bases outside the gene matches. This CDR3 is 17 amino acids long.

The genes are TRBV29-1 and TRBJ1-4; D is ambiguous. Deletions cut 6 bases from V and 7 bases from J, with 18 bases between. The CDR3 contains 14 residues. Germline values: CDR1 SQVTM, CDR2 ANQGSEA. The CDR3 DNA reads as TGCAGCGTCGCTCCCTTGGACCGGGGTGAAAAACTGTTTTTT. It encodes CSVAPLDRGEKLFF.

This clonotype was picked up many times. This chain joins TRBV20-1 and TRBJ2-7; no firm D call. The CDR3 is 13 residues long. Trimming removed 3 bases at V and 2 bases at J, with 11 bases between. CDR1 and CDR2 from the germline V gene are DFQATT and SNEGSKA (reference sequence). CDR3 coding DNA: TGCAGTGCTAGGTCGGACCAGACCTACGAGCAGTACTTC. It codes for CSARSDQTYEQYF.

The chain carries TRBV7-2 and TRBJ2-3, with D maybe TRBD2 (7 bases). Trimming pared 4 bases from V and 1 base from J, leaving 12 bases between. This CDR3 region has 15 residues. Germline V CDR1 and CDR2: SGHTA, FQGNSA. The CDR3 loop reads CASSWKGGGTDTQYF. CDR3 sequence (DNA): TGTGCCAGCAGCTGGAAGGGGGGGGGCACAGATACGCAGTATTTT.

This chain links TRBV20-1 with TRBJ2-3; 14 bases match TRBD2. J gave up 4 bases and V 1 base, and 10 bases lay outside the gene matches. The CDR3 runs to 18 residues. Germline CDR1 is DFQATT and CDR2 is SNEGSKA (reference sequence). CDR3 sequence reads: CSARGGLAGATWADTQYF. The CDR3 DNA reads as TGCAGTGCTAGAGGGGGACTAGCGGGGGCTACATGGGCAGATACGCAGTATTTT.

This clonotype has a handful of counts. V is TRBV5-6 and J is TRBJ2-5; D is possibly TRBD1 (5 bases). Between the trimmed V and J ends, which lost 4 bases and 3 bases, there was a span of 10 bases. This CDR3 contains 13 residues. Germline V CDR1 and CDR2: SGHDT, YYEEEE. The CDR3 loop is CASSVAGKETQYF. Here the CDR3 DNA reads TGTGCCAGCAGCGTGGCAGGGAAAGAGACCCAGTACTTC.

The V call is TRBV4-1, the J call TRBJ2-7; 9 bases align to TRBD1. V shed 4 bases, J shed 1 base, and the junction held 23 bases outside the gene matches. The germline V gene has CDR1 MGHRA and CDR2 YSYEKL. CDR3 length: 21 amino acids. CDR3 region: CASSPYWKGQGTLSRSYEQYF. DNA of the CDR3: TGCGCCAGCAGCCCGTATTGGAAGGGACAGGGCACCCTCTCTAGGTCCTACGAGCAGTACTTC.

This clonotype was detected a few times. This chain joins TRBV20-1 and TRBJ2-1, with D uncertain. Deletions cut 3 bases from V and 2 bases from J, with 11 bases between. Germline V CDR1 and CDR2: DFQATT, SNEGSKA (reference sequence). The CDR3 totals 14 residues. The CDR3 region has the DNA TGCAGTGCTAGTAGAGGCCCGACCTACAATGAGCAGTTCTTC. Translated, it gives CSASRGPTYNEQFF.

About this clonotype itself: A clone one base away is much larger, so this may be a read error. Since no conserved phenylalanine or tryptophan closes the CDR3, a read error is the likely cause. CDR3 region: CASSHETGGDEQYL. The DNA for the CDR3 is TGTGCCAGCAGTCATGAGACAGGGGGGGACGAGCAGTACTTA. The rearrangement links TRBV6-6 to TRBJ2-7, with TRBD1 matching over 9 bases. The J segment lost 5 bases and the V segment lost 5 bases, leaving 7 bases of the junction unmatched. CDR3 size: 14 residues. Germline V gene data show CDR1 as MNHNY and CDR2 as SVGAGI (reference sequence).

The chain is built from TRBV6-4 and TRBJ2-3; 11 nucleotides line up with TRBD2. Germline V gene lookup returns CDR1 MRHNA and CDR2 SNTAGT. This CDR3 comprises 15 residues. With V trimmed by 3 bases and J by 6 bases, 5 bases remained unmatched. CDR3 residues: CASSETGTSGDTQYF. CDR3 nucleotide sequence: TGTGCCAGCAGTGAAACCGGGACTAGCGGTGATACGCAGTATTTT.

To note about this clonotype: A much larger clone differs from this one at a single base, so this may be a read error. V gene TRBV6-5 combines with J gene TRBJ2-3, with TRBD2 matching over 9 bases. The V gene end was trimmed by 6 bases and the J gene end by 3 bases; junction bases not matched to a gene: 4. The CDR3 covers 14 residues. CDR1 and CDR2 (germline): MNHEY, SVGAGI. DNA for the CDR3: TGTGCCAGCAGAGCCACTAGCGGGACAGATACGCAGTATTTT. As protein: CASRATSGTDTQYF.

CDR3 protein: CSVSRTEGQYF. Written as DNA, the CDR3 is TGCAGCGTATCGCGGACAGAGGGGCAGTATTTT. This chain links TRBV29-1 with TRBJ2-3; TRBD1 might be the D (6 bases). This CDR3 comprises 11 residues. Trimming shortened V by 6 bases and J by 11 bases, and 15 bases separated the two germline ends. From germline, CDR1 is SQVTM and CDR2 ANQGSEA.